These 5 T cell receptor beta chains originate from one sample sequenced in a study of blood T cells in healthy people across ages. Primed by a sample-barcoded 5' primer and a J-beta primer mix, a second PCR proceeded for 7 to 11 cycles. Via MiXCR, TCRdb re-called the 5' RACE reads, giving one row per CDR3 protein. The sample carries about 730,000 distinct CDR3 sequences, approximately 39% recorded once. Sequenced input: blood. These receptor sequences come from a woman aged 55-70 years in good health.

CDR3 in DNA: TGTGCCAGCAGCTACCTACCGGGACTAGCGGGCTACAATGAGCAGTTCTTC. Protein product: CASSYLPGLAGYNEQFF. The chain recombines TRBV11-1 with TRBJ2-1; TRBD2 matches at 12 bases. J was trimmed by 3 bases and V by 4 bases; bases with no gene match: 7. The germline V gene encodes CDR1 SGHAT and CDR2 FQDESV (reference sequence). CDR3 length: 17 residues.

This rearrangement joins TRBV20-1 to TRBJ2-7; D is tentatively TRBD1 or TRBD2 (6 bases each). The CDR3 is 14 residues long. V was shortened by 5 bases and J by 10 bases, with 24 bases between the two germline ends. The germline V gene has CDR1 DFQATT and CDR2 SNEGSKA (reference sequence). CDR3 in DNA: TGCAGTGCTCCTCCCCCCGGGACATCCGGGGGCCAGTACTTC. As protein: CSAPPPGTSGGQYF.

V and J are TRBV12-3 or TRBV12-4 and TRBJ2-7; D possibly corresponds to TRBD2 (5 bases). Trimming shortened V by 3 bases and J by 4 bases, and 13 bases separated the two germline ends. This CDR3 has 14 amino acids. The CDR3 reads CASSFGLAQYEQYF. CDR3 sequence (DNA): TGTGCCAGCAGTTTTGGCCTAGCTCAGTACGAGCAGTACTTC.

This clonotype has at least ten counts. This sequence joins TRBV7-2 and TRBJ1-4, with D uncertain. Deletions cut 1 base from V and 3 bases from J, with 15 bases between. Germline V gives CDR1 SGHTA, CDR2 FQGNSA. The CDR3 loop spans 17 amino acids. The DNA of the CDR3 is TGTGCCAGCAGCTTAGATGGTTTAGGGCTAGCTAATGAAAAACTGTTTTTT. Its protein is CASSLDGLGLANEKLFF. Complete variable domain (other parts from reference TRBV7-2 and TRBJ1-4): GAGVSQSPSNKVTEKGKDVELRCDPISGHTALYWYRQSLGQGLEFLIYFQGNSAPDKSGLPSDRFSAERTGGSVSTLTIQRTQQEDSAVYLCASSLDGLGLANEKLFFGSGTQLSVL.

There are a few counts of this clonotype. This CDR3 is CASRDSGGRQETQYF. Written as DNA, the CDR3 is TGTGCCAGCAGGGATAGCGGGGGACGCCAAGAGACCCAGTACTTC. The J gene is TRBJ2-5, the V gene TRBV25-1, with 9 bases matching TRBD2. The V gene's germline CDR1 is MGHDK and CDR2 SYGVNS. This CDR3 spans 15 amino acids. With V trimmed by 6 bases and J by 1 base, 6 bases remained unmatched.